This entry features one T cell receptor beta chain sequence. This sample stems from a study of shared clonotypes between healthy human individuals. Measured with immunoSEQ multiplex PCR; TCRdb has only the in-frame clones, and not every one. Of almost 750,000 clones in the sample, 72% were seen once. This CDR3 contains 17 residues. The V and J ends lost 4 bases and 4 bases, in that order; junction bases with no gene match: 5. Germline V lookup: CDR1 LNHNV, CDR2 YYDKDF (reference sequence). V and J are TRBV15 and TRBJ2-1, with TRBD2 matching over 15 bases. The sequence was collected from a woman in her thirties in good health. Sequences were obtained from memory CD4+ T cells sorted from blood. Stated subset: CD45RA-negative fraction. This chain's CDR3 is CATSTGTSGRPYNEQFF. In DNA, the CDR3 is TGTGCCACCAGCACCGGGACTAGCGGGAGGCCGTACAATGAGCAGTTCTTC.